The clone carrying this T cell receptor (beta chain) was recorded many times. Its antigen is still unknown. A previously described protocol, modified, built RNA-based TCR cDNA libraries. TCRdb used MiXCR to reprocess the 5' RACE reads, holding one entry per CDR3 protein. The sample includes 400,000 or so distinct CDR3 sequences, 25% to 35% seen only once; the top ten take 6.1%. CDR1 DFQATT and CDR2 SNEGSKA come from the germline V gene (reference sequence). V was clipped by 5 bases and J by 4 bases; unmatched bases: 7. This CDR3 is built from 13 residues. The data were taken from a study of identical twins' blood T cells. Findings of the study overall: Out-of-frame TCRbeta clonotypes reportedly had markedly more similar V usage in twins than unrelated donors.

Sequenced input: PBMCs. The chain recombines TRBV20-1 with TRBJ1-2; 7 bases line up with TRBD1. The clonotype originates from a woman between 18 and 49 years old in good health. CDR3 in amino acids: CSAPTGIFYGYTF. The CDR3 DNA is TGCAGTGCTCCGACAGGGATCTTCTATGGCTACACCTTC.